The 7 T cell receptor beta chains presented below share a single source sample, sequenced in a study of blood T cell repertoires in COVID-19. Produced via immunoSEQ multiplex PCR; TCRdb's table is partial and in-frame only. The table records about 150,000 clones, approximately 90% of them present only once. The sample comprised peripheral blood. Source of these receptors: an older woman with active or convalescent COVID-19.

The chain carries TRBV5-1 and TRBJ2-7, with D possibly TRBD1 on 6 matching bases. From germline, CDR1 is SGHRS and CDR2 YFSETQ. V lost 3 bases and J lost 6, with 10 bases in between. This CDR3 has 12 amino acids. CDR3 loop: CASSSGQREQYF. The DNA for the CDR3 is TGCGCCAGCAGCTCTGGACAGCGCGAGCAGTACTTC.

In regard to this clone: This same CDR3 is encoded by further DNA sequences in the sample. The CDR3 spells CASSYDRRNEKLFF. The CDR3 coding sequence is TGTGCCAGCAGTTACGACAGGCGAAATGAAAAACTGTTTTTT. The chain carries TRBV6-5 and TRBJ1-4; a possible D gene is TRBD1 (6 bases). V was pared by 2 bases and J by 5 bases, with 9 bases between. Per the germline V gene, CDR1 is MNHEY and CDR2 is SVGAGI. The CDR3 contains 14 residues.

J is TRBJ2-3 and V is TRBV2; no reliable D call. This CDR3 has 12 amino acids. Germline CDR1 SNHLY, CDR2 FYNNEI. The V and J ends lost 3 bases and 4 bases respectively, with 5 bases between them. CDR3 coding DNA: TGTGCCAGCAGTGATCGTCCAGATACGCAGTATTTT. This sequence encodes CASSDRPDTQYF.

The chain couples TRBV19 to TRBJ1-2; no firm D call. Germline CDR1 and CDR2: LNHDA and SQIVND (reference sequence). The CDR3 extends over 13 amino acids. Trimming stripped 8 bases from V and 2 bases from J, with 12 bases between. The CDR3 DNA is TGTGCCAGTGACGCCCGGGGAAACTATGGCTACACCTTC. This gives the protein CASDARGNYGYTF. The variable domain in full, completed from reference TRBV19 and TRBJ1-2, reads DGGITQSPKYLFRKEGQNVTLSCEQNLNHDAMYWYRQDPGQGLRLIYYSQIVNDFQKGDIAEGYSVSREKKESFPLTVTSAQKNPTAFYLCASDARGNYGYTFGSGTRLTVV.

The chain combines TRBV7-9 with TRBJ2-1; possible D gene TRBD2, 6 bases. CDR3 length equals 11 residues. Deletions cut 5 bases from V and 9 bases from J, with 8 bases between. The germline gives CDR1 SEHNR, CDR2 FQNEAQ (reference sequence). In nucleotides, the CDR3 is TGTGCCAGCAGCCGAGCGGGTGAGCAGTTCTTC. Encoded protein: CASSRAGEQFF.

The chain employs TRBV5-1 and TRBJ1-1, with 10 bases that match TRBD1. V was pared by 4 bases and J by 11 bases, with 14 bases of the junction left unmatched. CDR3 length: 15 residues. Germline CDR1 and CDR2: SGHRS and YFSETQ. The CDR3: CASSEQPGTGAAAFF. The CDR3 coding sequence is TGCGCCAGCAGCGAACAGCCCGGGACAGGGGCCGCGGCTTTCTTT.

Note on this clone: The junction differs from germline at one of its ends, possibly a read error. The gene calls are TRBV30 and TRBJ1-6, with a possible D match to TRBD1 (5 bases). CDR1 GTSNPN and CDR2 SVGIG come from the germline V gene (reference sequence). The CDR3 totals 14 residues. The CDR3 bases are TGTGCCTGGAGTGTATCTGGGGCAGGTTCACCCCCCCACTTT. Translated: CAWSVSGAGSPPHF.